These T cell receptor beta chains were read from a single sample in a study of blood T cell repertoires in COVID-19. Profiled with immunoSEQ multiplex PCR; TCRdb holds only in-frame clones, not every one. The sample records roughly 4,800 clones, around 89% being singletons. Sequenced input: peripheral blood. Receptor source: a man aged 70 or older with COVID-19, enrolled during active disease. The CDR3 runs from the conserved cysteine through the conserved F or W. The D gene is left open where the match is weak. Expanded clones are given a class, and other clones once, few, many or no size at all.

size: -
V: TRBV2
D: TRBD1
J: TRBJ1-1
CDR3: CASCRQGNTEAFF
DNA: TGTGCCAGCTGTCGACAGGGGAACACTGAAGCTTTCTTT

size: -
V: TRBV6-5
D: TRBD1
J: TRBJ1-2
CDR3: CASSLGAGAGGIYTF
DNA: TGTGCCAGCAGTCTGGGAGCAGGGGCAGGGGGCATCTACACCTTC

size: -
V: TRBV5-1
D: -
J: TRBJ2-6
CDR3: CASSLETPISGANVLTF
DNA: TGCGCCAGCAGCTTGGAGACACCAATCTCTGGGGCCAACGTCCTGACTTTC

size: -
V: TRBV7-9
D: -
J: TRBJ2-3
CDR3: CASRSDRFSSTDTQYF
DNA: TGTGCCAGCAGGTCCGACAGGTTCTCTAGCACAGATACGCAGTATTTT

size: -
V: TRBV1
D: -
J: TRBJ2-7
CDR3: CTSSRPSGSPYEQYF
DNA: TGCACCAGCAGCCGACCCAGCGGGAGTCCCTACGAGCAGTACTTC

size: -
V: TRBV19
D: TRBD2
J: TRBJ2-1
CDR3: CASSPSGRVNEQFF
DNA: TGTGCCAGTAGTCCTAGCGGGAGGGTTAATGAGCAGTTCTTC

size: -
V: TRBV2
D: TRBD1
J: TRBJ1-3
CDR3: CASSPQGASGNTIYF
DNA: TGTGCCAGCAGCCCCCAGGGGGCATCTGGAAACACCATATATTTT

size: -
V: TRBV6-5
D: TRBD1
J: TRBJ2-2
CDR3: CASSSTGDSGELFF
DNA: TGTGCCAGCAGTTCCACAGGGGATTCCGGGGAGCTGTTTTTT

size: -
V: TRBV7-8
D: TRBD1
J: TRBJ2-7
CDR3: CASSLRQGASYEQYF
DNA: TGTGCCAGCAGCCTAAGGCAGGGGGCTAGCTACGAGCAGTACTTC

size: -
V: TRBV5-5
D: -
J: TRBJ2-7
CDR3: CASSHGYSVGAYEQYF
DNA: TGTGCCAGCAGCCACGGATACTCGGTAGGGGCCTACGAGCAGTACTTC

size: -
V: TRBV27
D: -
J: TRBJ1-6
CDR3: CASSVHRRSPLHF
DNA: TGTGCCAGCAGTGTTCACCGGCGGTCACCCCTCCACTTT

size: -
V: TRBV6-5
D: TRBD1
J: TRBJ1-4
CDR3: CASGSQGLANEKLFF
DNA: TGTGCCAGCGGATCACAGGGGTTGGCTAATGAAAAACTGTTTTTT

size: -
V: TRBV4-1
D: -
J: TRBJ1-1
CDR3: CASSQAGLLLNTEAFF
DNA: TGCGCCAGCAGCCAAGCGGGACTCCTTTTGAACACTGAAGCTTTCTTT

size: once
V: TRBV7-9
D: -
J: TRBJ2-3
CDR3: CASSLGGPSTDTQYF
DNA: TGTGCCAGCAGCTTAGGGGGCCCTAGCACAGATACGCAGTATTTT

size: -
V: TRBV29-1
D: TRBD2
J: TRBJ2-3
CDR3: CSVLGGGGRTDTQYF
DNA: TGCAGCGTTTTAGGCGGGGGGGGCCGCACAGATACGCAGTATTTT

size: -
V: TRBV19
D: TRBD1
J: TRBJ1-1
CDR3: CASSMTGAGSTEAFF
DNA: TGTGCCAGTAGTATGACAGGGGCCGGGAGTACTGAAGCTTTCTTT

size: once
V: TRBV5-4
D: -
J: TRBJ1-1
CDR3: CASTSRQNTEAFF
DNA: TGTGCCAGCACCTCCAGACAGAACACTGAAGCTTTCTTT

size: few
V: TRBV15
D: -
J: TRBJ1-2
CDR3: CATSRRGGNGYTF
DNA: TGTGCCACCAGCAGGAGGGGAGGGAATGGCTACACCTTC

size: once
V: TRBV10-1
D: -
J: TRBJ2-5
CDR3: CASSEGGTGKTQYF
DNA: TGCGCCAGCAGTGAGGGAGGAACCGGGAAGACCCAGTACTTC

size: few
V: TRBV5-6
D: -
J: TRBJ2-7
CDR3: CASSWDSNYEQYF
DNA: TGTGCCAGCAGCTGGGACTCCAACTACGAGCAGTACTTC

size: -
V: TRBV10-1
D: TRBD2
J: TRBJ2-1
CDR3: CASSVRNRGGSYNEQFF
DNA: TGCGCCAGCAGTGTGCGGAATCGCGGGGGCTCCTACAATGAGCAGTTCTTC

size: -
V: TRBV7-6
D: TRBD2
J: TRBJ2-3
CDR3: CASTDSGGAVDTQYF
DNA: TGTGCCAGCACCGACAGCGGGGGGGCGGTAGATACGCAGTATTTT

size: -
V: TRBV11-2
D: TRBD1
J: TRBJ1-2
CDR3: CASSQQTGNYGYTF
DNA: TGTGCCAGCAGCCAGCAGACAGGGAACTATGGCTACACCTTC

size: -
V: TRBV6-1
D: TRBD1
J: TRBJ1-1
CDR3: CASSDHRGNTEAFF
DNA: TGTGCCAGCAGTGATCACAGGGGCAACACTGAAGCTTTCTTT

size: -
V: TRBV10-1
D: -
J: TRBJ1-5
CDR3: CASSDQGNQPQHF
DNA: TGCGCCAGCAGTGACCAGGGCAATCAGCCCCAGCATTTT

size: -
V: TRBV15
D: -
J: TRBJ1-5
CDR3: CATSRAGGSQPQHF
DNA: TGTGCCACCAGCAGGGCTGGGGGCAGTCAGCCCCAGCATTTT

size: -
V: TRBV14
D: -
J: TRBJ1-2
CDR3: CASSQDPGTSYGYTF
DNA: TGTGCCAGCAGCCAAGATCCCGGGACATCATATGGCTACACCTTC

size: -
V: TRBV4-1
D: -
J: TRBJ1-5
CDR3: CASSLATALGSNQPQHF
DNA: TGCGCCAGCAGCCTGGCGACCGCTCTAGGAAGCAATCAGCCCCAGCATTTT

size: -
V: TRBV29-1
D: -
J: TRBJ2-1
CDR3: CSFGDIAYNEQFF
DNA: TGCAGCTTTGGAGATATCGCCTACAATGAGCAGTTCTTC

size: -
V: TRBV4-1
D: -
J: TRBJ2-2
CDR3: CASSRGSSSPWTGELFF
DNA: TGCGCCAGCTCCCGGGGATCTAGCTCTCCCTGGACCGGGGAGCTGTTTTTT

size: -
V: TRBV19
D: -
J: TRBJ1-1
CDR3: CASRGWRGGTEAFF
DNA: TGTGCCAGTAGAGGATGGCGGGGGGGGACTGAAGCTTTCTTT

size: once
V: TRBV27
D: -
J: TRBJ1-6
CDR3: CASTARRRDSPLHF
DNA: TGTGCCAGCACCGCGCGGCGGAGGGATTCACCCCTCCACTTT

size: -
V: TRBV4-1
D: -
J: TRBJ2-1
CDR3: CASSQRLGDYEQFF
DNA: TGCGCCAGCAGCCAAAGACTAGGGGACTATGAGCAGTTCTTC